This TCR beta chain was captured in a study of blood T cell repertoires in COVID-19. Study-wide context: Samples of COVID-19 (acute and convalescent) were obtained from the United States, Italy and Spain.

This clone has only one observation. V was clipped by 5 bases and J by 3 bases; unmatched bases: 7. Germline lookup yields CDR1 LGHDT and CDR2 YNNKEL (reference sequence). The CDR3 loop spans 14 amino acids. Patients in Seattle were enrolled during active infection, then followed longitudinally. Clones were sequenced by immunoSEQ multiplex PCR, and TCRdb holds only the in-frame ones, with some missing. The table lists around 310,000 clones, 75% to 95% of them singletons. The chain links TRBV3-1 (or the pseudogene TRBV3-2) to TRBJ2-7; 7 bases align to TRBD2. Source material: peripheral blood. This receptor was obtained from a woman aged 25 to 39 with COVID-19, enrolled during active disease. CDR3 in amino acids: CASSNLADRYEQYF. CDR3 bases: TGTGCCAGCAGCAATCTAGCGGACCGCTACGAGCAGTACTTC.